These T cell receptor beta chains were read from a single sample in a study of shared clonotypes between healthy human individuals. Some clones are missing from TCRdb's copy, which holds only in-frame ones; the method was immunoSEQ multiplex PCR. Counted here are about 670,000 clones, approximately 79% occurring once; the ten biggest clones make up 1.8%. The specimen was memory CD4+ T cells sorted from blood. The receptor source for this set is a woman aged 25 to 39 in good health. CDR3s include the opening cysteine and the closing phenylalanine or tryptophan. D genes are given only for firm matches. Rows may omit the clone size; those that give it use once, few, many or a size class.

J	size	D	V	DNA	CDR3
TRBJ2-2	few	TRBD2	TRBV5-1	TGCGCCAGCAGCGTCACGGGACTAGCGACCGGGGAGCTGTTTTTT	CASSVTGLATGELFF
TRBJ1-1	.	TRBD1	TRBV18	TGTGCCAGCTCATCGAACACAGGGGGAGAGAGGGACACTGAAGCTTTCTTT	CASSSNTGGERDTEAFF
TRBJ2-1	few	TRBD2	TRBV19	TGTGCCAGTAGTAGACTAGCGGGAGTTTACAATGAGCAGTTCTTC	CASSRLAGVYNEQFF
TRBJ2-1	.	.	TRBV11-3	TGTGCCAGCAGCTCCACCTACTACAATGAGCAGTTCTTC	CASSSTYYNEQFF
TRBJ1-1	once	TRBD1	TRBV27	TGTGCCAGCAGTCGTGGGGACAGGGCAAACACTGAAGCTTTCTTT	CASSRGDRANTEAFF
TRBJ1-2	.	.	TRBV13	TGTGCCAGCAGCTTAACGGGGGAAGGCTATGGCTACACCTTC	CASSLTGEGYGYTF
TRBJ2-3	.	TRBD2	TRBV28	TGTGCCAGCAGTTTTCTAGCGGGAGTGCCCACAGATACGCAGTATTTT	CASSFLAGVPTDTQYF
TRBJ2-5	.	TRBD1	TRBV27	TGTGCCAGCAGCGCCTGGGACAGCCAAGAGACCCAGTACTTC	CASSAWDSQETQYF
TRBJ2-2	.	.	TRBV18	TGTGCCAGCTCACCAAATTTGGGTCTGAACACCGGGGAGCTGTTTTTT	CASSPNLGLNTGELFF
TRBJ1-5	.	.	TRBV28	TGTGCCAGCAGTCCAAGAATTCAGGGGCCTCAGCCCCAGCATTTT	CASSPRIQGPQPQHF
TRBJ1-2	.	.	TRBV28	TGTGCCAGCAGCGACACCGGGGGGGCAAGACCCTATGGCTACACCTTC	CASSDTGGARPYGYTF
TRBJ2-1	.	.	TRBV20-1	TGCAGTCCCGCCACCTACAATGAGCAGTTCTTC	CSPATYNEQFF
TRBJ2-7	.	.	TRBV20-1	TGCAGTGCCGACAGTCCGAGGGAGCAGTACTTC	CSADSPREQYF
TRBJ2-5	few	.	TRBV7-9	TGTGCCAGCAGCTTACAAGAGACCCAGTACTTC	CASSLQETQYF
TRBJ2-7	.	TRBD1	TRBV5-4	TGTGCCAGCAGCCCGTCCGGGACAGGGGCCGACGAGCAGTACTTC	CASSPSGTGADEQYF
TRBJ2-5	.	.	TRBV6-5	TGTGCCAGCAGTTATGGGCAGACCCAGTACTTC	CASSYGQTQYF
TRBJ1-1	.	TRBD1	TRBV9	TGTGCCAGCAGCACCAGGGGGCTAACTTTCTTT	CASSTRGLTFF
TRBJ2-2	.	.	TRBV2	TGTGCCAGCAGTGGGTCAAGACCCGGGGAGCTGTTTTTT	CASSGSRPGELFF
TRBJ2-6	once	.	TRBV7-8	TGTGCCAGCAGCTTCGGTAGCTCTGGGGCCAACGTCCTGACTTTC	CASSFGSSGANVLTF
TRBJ2-7	once	.	TRBV21-1	TGTGCCAGCGGACGACAGGGAGATCAAAGTACCTACGAGCAGTACTTC	CASGRQGDQSTYEQYF
TRBJ2-2	.	TRBD1	TRBV6-6	TGTGCCAGCAGTCCGACAGGGATAGGCACCGGGGAGCTGTTTTTT	CASSPTGIGTGELFF
TRBJ1-3	.	.	TRBV25-1	TGTGCCAGCAGTGAATTTGAAGGGCCTGGAAACACCATATATTTT	CASSEFEGPGNTIYF
TRBJ1-2	few	.	TRBV29-1	TGCAGCGTTCAACAAGGGGAGTATGGCTACACCTTC	CSVQQGEYGYTF
TRBJ2-7	.	.	TRBV5-1	TGCGCCAGCAGCTTCTTGGGGCTCGAGCAGTACTTC	CASSFLGLEQYF
TRBJ1-2	.	.	TRBV20-1	TGCAGTGCTAGAGAGTTGGGAGGCTACACCTTC	CSARELGGYTF
TRBJ2-7	.	.	TRBV27	TGTGCCAGCAGCGAAACTACTAGCAGCTACGAGCAGTACTTC	CASSETTSSYEQYF